This T cell receptor beta chain was observed in a study of blood T cell repertoires in COVID-19. The CDR3 totals 14 residues. V lost 3 bases to trimming and J lost 11 bases; unmatched junction nucleotides: 13. The germline gives CDR1 SGHRS, CDR2 YFSETQ. Assay: immunoSEQ multiplex PCR; the TCRdb copy retains only in-frame clones and omits some. This sample has 250,000 or so clones; around 88% occur once, and the top ten carry around 1.8%. The rearrangement links TRBV5-1 to TRBJ1-1, with TRBD1 identical over 7 bases. Input material: peripheral blood. The TCR sequence derives from a man aged 25 to 40 with active or convalescent COVID-19. CDR3 sequence: CASSSTTTGDRAFF. The CDR3 region has the DNA TGCGCCAGCAGCTCAACAACCACAGGGGATCGGGCTTTCTTT.